The clone carrying this TCR beta chain has more than one count but fewer than ten. Repertoires were generated with immunoSEQ multiplex PCR, while TCRdb's copy carries only in-frame clones and drops some. The sample contains more than 140,000 clones, around 81% of which appear only once. The J segment lost 3 bases and the V segment lost 3 bases, leaving 7 bases of the junction unmatched. Germline CDR1 reads KGHSH; CDR2 reads LQKENI. The CDR3 is 15 residues long. This specimen comes from a study of blood T cell repertoires in COVID-19. The TCR comes from a human donor in a cohort sampled during active COVID-19. The chain uses TRBV18 and TRBJ2-7; 8 positions match TRBD2. The source material was peripheral blood. The CDR3 is CASSPSGLAYYEQYF. CDR3 coding DNA: TGTGCCAGCTCACCTTCCGGACTAGCATACTACGAGCAGTACTTC.